Described below is a single T cell receptor (beta chain) sequence and its context. Its antigen is unknown. No base quality values were provided; no much bigger clone lies one nucleotide off. TCR CDR3 regions were amplified from genomic DNA by multiplex PCR using the deep immunoSEQ assay. Extracted genomic DNA from each cell subset was distributed evenly across all wells of several immunoSEQ 96-well plates, and each plate was treated as a replicate. For sorted subsets, around 200 ng genomic DNA, equal to tens of thousands of T cell genomes, was loaded into each replicate PCR. Purified libraries were measured with a Qubit 3.0 fluorometer, size-checked on a Bioanalyzer 2100, and measured again with the KAPA Library Quantification kit. Every immunoSEQ 96-well plate was sequenced on a dedicated single-read 150-cycle Illumina NextSeq 550 flow cell. Under the source paper's analysis protocol: Because only junctional sequences without quality scores were contained in the immunoSEQ output, filtering matching that applied to full-length reads could not be performed. Sequences were annotated with PyIR, a Python wrapper for IgBLAST v1.9, and V/J genes and CDR3 were assigned using IMGT germline references. Reads were filtered out if the reads had weak V/J assignments (E-value above 1e-6), no CDR3, stop codons, out-of-frame junctions, or ambiguous translated residues. A V3J clonotype was defined by an identical inferred V gene, J gene, and CDR3 amino acid sequence. Percentage overlap between repertoires was computed as shared unique clonotypes divided by the size of the smaller repertoire. Repertoire richness was assessed with RTK rarefaction, the Chao1 estimator, and Recon v2.1 estimates of unobserved clonotypes. For all TCRbeta clonotypes obtained by the gDNA method from four donors, generation probabilities were computed with OLGA. The source is immuneACCESS, and TCRdb retained only in-frame sequences with V and J called. Part of the clones is not carried over; for the studies checked, unresolved V genes explain less than half of this, and the remainder is unexplained. V, J and clone size are those of that table, while D and trimming were read from the DNA. The sample data list 2.3 million or so clones, and roughly 93% of these were observed just once. The top ten clonotypes cover 0.35% to 0.5% of the sample.

Donors were healthy HIV-negative adults with no recently reported acute infections or vaccinations. Every donor was a Caucasian adult residing in Nashville, Tennessee, USA. Magnetic negative selection was used to enrich CD4+ T cells, after which naive cells were positively selected on CD45RA and the negative fraction became the memory subset. Blood was obtained by leukapheresis, after which PBMCs were separated by Ficoll-Histopaque density gradient centrifugation and cryopreserved in liquid nitrogen vapor phase. Purity and quantity of every magnetically sorted T cell population were checked by analytical flow cytometry. Genomic DNA was isolated from each sorted fraction and quantified by UV absorbance on a Nanodrop 2000c. The record originates from a study of shared clonotypes between healthy human individuals (TCRdb year 2020). Study-level background: A couple of women and a few men aged 18 to 49 years were included in the cohort. Per donor, three plates each were used for CD4 naive and CD4 memory, two for CD8 naive, and one for CD8 memory. The study deeply sequenced blood TCR repertoires of five healthy adults to estimate repertoire size and the extent of clonotype sharing between individuals. To increase sequencing depth and limit assay-specific biases, different laboratories used diverse techniques to prepare libraries and sequence TCR repertoires. Each donor's leukapheresis produced roughly between roughly 0.85 and 10 billion PBMCs.

What the study reported, not specific to this receptor: Based on pairwise subsampling, the degree of clonotype sharing among donors was expected to be affected by sequencing depth. Across a few donors, around 5% of naive CD4, around 3.3% of naive CD8, about 2.3% of memory CD4, and under 0.45% of memory CD8 clonotypes were shared. Compared with non-shared clonotypes, the clonotypes found in all four sorted-subset donors had higher generation probabilities. The small number of donors limited the genetic and exposure-history diversity represented. Incomplete sequencing was indicated by rarefaction of sorted-subset datasets, despite the large sequencing depth. Sampling was restricted to blood, and TCR repertoires in tissue are likely to differ from TCR repertoires in blood. Naive subsets generally had larger estimated clonotype richness than memory subsets did.

The CDR1 and CDR2 encoded by the germline V gene are ENHRY and SYGVKD. V is trimmed back by 6 bases and J by 5 bases, and the junction contains 6 bases that no gene match accounts for. CDR3 length: 14 amino acids, cysteine to phenylalanine. Just CDR3 DNA is preserved here, 42 bases in frame from base 1. This clonotype was sampled from a man between 18 and 29 years old in good health. Some clones in this sample may be carry-over from other donors' samples. The chain is assembled from TRBV10-3 and TRBJ1-1; TRBD1 agrees with 10 junctional bases. Sequencing was done on a sample of naive CD4+ T cells from PBMCs. The sample's cell subset or site label, in plain terms: CD45RA+ positively selected. The CDR3 reads CAISLPGQGTEAFF. In nucleotide form, the sequence is TGTGCCATCAGCCTCCCGGGACAGGGGACTGAAGCTTTCTTT.